A selection of T cell receptor beta chains follows, all from one sample in a study of cytomegalovirus exposure and HLA in healthy donors. Clones were read by immunoSEQ multiplex PCR, and TCRdb kept only the in-frame ones, dropping some. Of a few hundred thousand clones listed, around 90% are singletons. Sequenced material: PBMCs. The receptors shown here come from a girl aged 2-10 years in good health and CMV-seronegative. The CDR3 runs from the conserved cysteine through the conserved F or W. The order of the fields is clone size, D gene, J gene, V gene, CDR3 DNA, CDR3 protein. The D gene is left open where the match is weak. Clone size, where shown, is once, few, many, or a class for clones that have expanded.

>once|.|TRBJ1-4|TRBV5-5
TGTGCCAGCAGCCTGAAGACAGACCTTAATGAAAAACTGTTTTTT
CASSLKTDLNEKLFF
>few|.|TRBJ1-1|TRBV6-1
TGTGCCAGCAGAGCCGGACAAATCACTGAAGCTTTCTTT
CASRAGQITEAFF
>.|TRBD1|TRBJ1-3|TRBV6-1
TGTGCCAGCAGGAGACAGGGGGACTCTGGAAACACCATATATTTT
CASRRQGDSGNTIYF
>.|.|TRBJ1-1|TRBV7-8
TGTGCCAGCAGCCCACTAGATAGTGAAGCTTTCTTT
CASSPLDSEAFF
>.|.|TRBJ1-2|TRBV6-5
TGTGCCAGCAGGGAAGGACAGAGCTACTACACCTTC
CASREGQSYYTF
>.|TRBD1|TRBJ1-1|TRBV6-6
TGTGCCAGCACCGACAGGGGGGATGAAGCTTTCTTT
CASTDRGDEAFF
>.|.|TRBJ2-7|TRBV5-1
TGCGCCAGCAGCTTGGGGGACACCGGCTCCTACGAGCAGTACTTC
CASSLGDTGSYEQYF
>.|.|TRBJ1-1|TRBV27
TGTGCCAGCAGCCCCAAGGGGGATGGCACTGAAGCTTTCTTT
CASSPKGDGTEAFF
>.|TRBD1|TRBJ2-3|TRBV7-3
TGTGCCAGCAGCTTCAGGGGGCAAGTCACAGATACGCAGTATTTT
CASSFRGQVTDTQYF
>.|.|TRBJ2-1|TRBV10-3
TGTGCCATCCGGGGAGGACGGAATGAGCAGTTCTTC
CAIRGGRNEQFF
>.|TRBD1|TRBJ1-3|TRBV10-1
TGCGCCAGCAGAGACGGGACAGCTGGAAACACCATATATTTT
CASRDGTAGNTIYF
>.|TRBD1|TRBJ2-2|TRBV10-3
TGTGCCATCAGTGGTTGGACAGGGGGAAACACCGGGGAGCTGTTTTTT
CAISGWTGGNTGELFF
>.|TRBD2|TRBJ2-7|TRBV13
TGTGCCAGCAGCTTAGGCTCTTCTAGCGGGAGTAACGAGCAGTACTTC
CASSLGSSSGSNEQYF
>.|.|TRBJ2-1|TRBV19
TGTGCCAGTAGTATAGTAGGGGGTGGGGATGAGCAGTTCTTC
CASSIVGGGDEQFF
>.|.|TRBJ2-7|TRBV11-1
TGTGCCAGCAGCTTAGGTCAGACCTACGAGCAGTACTTC
CASSLGQTYEQYF
>.|TRBD1|TRBJ2-7|TRBV25-1
TGTGCCAGCAGTTCCGGGACAGGAGTCTACGAGCAGTACTTC
CASSSGTGVYEQYF
>.|TRBD1|TRBJ2-7|TRBV30
TGTGCCTGGATGACGAAACCGGGACAGGGATTCTATGAGCAGTACTTC
CAWMTKPGQGFYEQYF
>.|.|TRBJ1-2|TRBV19
TGTGCCAGTACCTTGGACATTCTCTATGGCTACACCTTC
CASTLDILYGYTF
>.|.|TRBJ2-7|TRBV30
TGTGCCTGGAGTGTACGATGGGGGCATGGTGTCTACGAGCAGTACTTC
CAWSVRWGHGVYEQYF
>.|.|TRBJ1-2|TRBV11-2
TGTGCCAGCAGCCCCCCGTTTGGGGGGGTGTTAACGGGCTACACCTTC
CASSPPFGGVLTGYTF
>.|TRBD1|TRBJ1-4|TRBV30
TGTGCCTGGAGCGTGGACAGGGGCCGTGAAAAACTGTTTTTT
CAWSVDRGREKLFF
>.|TRBD1|TRBJ1-2|TRBV19
TGTGCCAGTAGTATTTCGGGACAGGTCTATGGCTACACCTTC
CASSISGQVYGYTF
>.|TRBD2|TRBJ2-3|TRBV11-3
TGTGCCAGCAGCTCCCGGACTAGTCCGGATACGCAGTATTTT
CASSSRTSPDTQYF